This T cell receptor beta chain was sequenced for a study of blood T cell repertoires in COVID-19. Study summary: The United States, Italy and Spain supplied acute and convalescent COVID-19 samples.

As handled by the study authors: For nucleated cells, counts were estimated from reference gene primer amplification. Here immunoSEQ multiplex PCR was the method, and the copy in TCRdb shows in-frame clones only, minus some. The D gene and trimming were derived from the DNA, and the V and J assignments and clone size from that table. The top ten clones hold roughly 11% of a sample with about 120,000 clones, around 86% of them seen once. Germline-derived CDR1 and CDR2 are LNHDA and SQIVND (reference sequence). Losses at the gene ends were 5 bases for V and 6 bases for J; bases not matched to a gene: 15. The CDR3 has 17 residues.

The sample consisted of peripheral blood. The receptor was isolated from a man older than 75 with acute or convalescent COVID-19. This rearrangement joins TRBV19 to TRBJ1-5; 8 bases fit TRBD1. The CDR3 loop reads CASSARTGTGFVQPQHF. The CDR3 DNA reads TGTGCCAGTAGTGCAAGAACCGGGACAGGATTTGTTCAGCCCCAGCATTTT.